This T cell receptor (beta chain) was captured in a study of T cell repertoires in aging, cancer and after chemotherapy (dated by TCRdb to between 2018 and 2021). About the full investigation: Six donor age groups were covered, ranging from 30 or younger up to 70 or older, and each group contained at least three individuals. In the solid tumor group, the paired samples taken before and after chemotherapy came from brain tumor (glioblastoma) patients given temozolomide-based therapy. The full dataset contained around 10 million TCR reads. To look at immunoaging and at how T cells reconstitute after chemotherapy, the study profiled TCR beta repertoires in peripheral blood from both healthy donors and cancer patients. The cohort comprised over 200 cancer patients, 94 with hematological and some 120 with solid cancers, plus 95 healthy donors as a reference group. What the authors observed across the whole study: In healthy donors, the drop in TCR diversity with age came mainly from a loss of richness, whereas in cancer patients a loss of evenness also played a part. An increase in median generation probability over the chemotherapy interval was observed in both cancer cohorts, suggesting that the repertoire was reconstituted through rebound thymic output. Compared with age-matched healthy donors, untreated patients with hematological or solid cancers had significantly lower TCR diversity and higher clonality in blood. It was noted by the authors that conclusions about immunological memory after chemotherapy cannot be drawn from the repertoire data.

TCR beta rearrangements were amplified from genomic DNA extracted from peripheral blood rather than from sorted cells or RNA. The germline V gene (reference sequence) sets CDR1 to MNHEY and CDR2 to SMNVEV. The CDR3 goes from the cysteine to the phenylalanine over 17 residues. The retained sequence is limited to the CDR3, 51 bases, with the frame set at the first base. Using a mixed TRB-A/B primer pool, multiplex touch-down PCR amplified rearranged TRB sequences covering the V, D and J segments. Illumina adapters and sample indices were added to the amplicons in two consecutive PCR reactions performed with Phusion HS II polymerase. After gel purification with the NucleoSpin Gel and PCR Clean-up kit, the amplicons were checked using Qubit and an Agilent 2100 Bioanalyzer. Libraries were sequenced on an Illumina MiSeq using 600-cycle, single-indexed, paired-end runs. On the study's bioinformatics: MiXCR versions 2.12 and 3.0.5 were used to process the TRB sequences. Each unique CDR3 nucleotide sequence counted as one clone, and only productive sequences with at least two reads were retained. Repertoire metrics included Shannon diversity, evenness, clonality (one minus evenness), and alpha-parameterized diversity profiles from alpha 0 to 5. The IGoR algorithm was used to calculate generation probabilities of clones in the paired pre- and post-chemotherapy samples. The public reads were reanalyzed by TCRdb: fastp trimming at Q25, MiXCR alignment, in-frame beta chains only. One record per CDR3 amino acid sequence lists the most common genes and DNA. TCRdb assigned the V and J calls; the authors' analysis was not used. The sample data list 2,000 or so distinct CDR3 sequences, and roughly 15% of these were observed just once. The ten most abundant clones make up around 30% of the sample.

Note on this clonotype: This clone's antigen is unknown. No base quality values were provided; no much bigger clone lies one nucleotide off.

The sequence derives from a human donor with a solid tumor. The sequence is built from TRBV27 and TRBJ2-2, with a tentative D gene TRBD1 over 6 matching bases. The sample taken for sequencing was blood. Here the CDR3 is given as CVSSSVTGLPYTGELFF. The sequenced DNA is TGTGTTAGCAGTTCCGTAACAGGGCTCCCTTACACCGGGGAGCTGTTTTTT.